The subject of this entry is one T cell receptor (beta chain). These data are taken from a study of blood T cell repertoires in COVID-19. CDR3 length: 14 residues. Germline CDR1 SNHLY, CDR2 FYNNEI. Trimming took 3 bases from V and 2 from J, leaving 9 bases between them. The repertoire was sequenced with immunoSEQ multiplex PCR; TCRdb's copy has only in-frame clones and lacks some. The sample includes some 170,000 clones, roughly 86% of them seen just once. This receptor was obtained from a woman in her forties or fifties with acute or convalescent COVID-19. The V gene is TRBV2, the J gene TRBJ2-3; D possibly corresponds to TRBD2 (6 bases). Sequences were obtained from peripheral blood. As DNA, the CDR3 is TGTGCCAGCAGTGAGGGACTTCTCACAGATACGCAGTATTTT. Translation: CASSEGLLTDTQYF.